The T cell receptor beta chain described here comes from a study of PD-1 blockade in classical Hodgkin lymphoma. As for the study in general: A 3 mg/kg intravenous dose of nivolumab was received by patients every 2 weeks.

Of note for this clone: Its antigen is still unknown.

The CDR3 contains 15 residues. The germline V and J ends were trimmed by 4 bases and 6 bases, with 19 bases remaining between them. CDR1 and CDR2 (germline): SGHTA, FQGNSA. Overall study results and limits: In CD4+ cells, TCR diversity went up significantly by C4D1, but in CD8+ cells it did not. Repertoires differed for reasons still undefined, possibly disease activity or prior therapy. Patients with a complete response exhibited baseline diversity comparable to newly diagnosed patients.

TCRdb's copy holds only in-frame clones and misses some; the assay was immunoSEQ multiplex PCR. The table includes roughly 90,000 clones, more than 80% detected once. Time point described: cycle 4 day 1 (C4D1), after around six weeks of nivolumab. With no exception, relapse followed autologous stem cell transplantation in all patients, and brentuximab vedotin exposure varied. The TCR originated in a human donor with classical Hodgkin lymphoma. The chain combines TRBV7-2 with TRBJ2-7, with D unclear. The source was peripheral blood mononuclear cells (PBMCs), collected before the fourth cycle of nivolumab. The CDR3 nucleotides are TGTGCCAGCAGCTCCAATCAGCCCGCGTATGGCGAGCAGTACTTC. Translation: CASSSNQPAYGEQYF.